A selection of T cell receptor beta chains follows, all from one sample in a study of blood T cell repertoires in COVID-19. Measured with immunoSEQ multiplex PCR; TCRdb has only the in-frame clones, and not every one. Here the sample spans about 48,000 clones, around 86% being singletons. Sequenced sample: peripheral blood. These receptors were obtained from a woman older than 75 with COVID-19, enrolled during active disease. Both conserved end residues are trimmed from each CDR3. Expanded clones are given a class, and other clones once, few, many or no size at all.

length	size	V	CDR3
15	-	TRBV10-3	AISGSLGTERNTEAF
14	-	TRBV18	ASSPPRGQGIPEQY
13	-	TRBV30	AWGRQGGSNQPQH
13	-	TRBV15	ATSRGSGTYNEQF
11	-	TRBV5-6	ASSPGLAGPRY
11	few	TRBV24-1	ATSDTGLYEQY
12	-	TRBV28	ASSFGDRTYGYT
15	-	TRBV6-4	ASSDSTGAQYVWGYT
14	-	TRBV2	ASSEMAMVGNQPQH
12	-	TRBV6-5	ASSYARATYEQY
12	-	TRBV13	ASSGLIRNTEAF
13	-	TRBV10-3	AIASQGGAKNIQY
12	-	TRBV18	ASTSPGLNTEAF
13	-	TRBV5-6	ASTRWGRNTGELF
14	-	TRBV28	ASSFTGVASNQPQH
12	once	TRBV10-3	AIRGQLYGYGYT
12	-	TRBV15	ATSRDRGLSEAF
11	-	TRBV2	ASTGDISYEQY